This T cell receptor (beta chain) was obtained from a study of blood T cell repertoires in COVID-19. Study information: COVID-19 samples from acute and convalescent phases originated in the United States, Italy and Spain. PBMCs, B-cell-depleted T cells, or T cells were the source of the cDNA or gDNA that made up the material.

Germline loops: CDR1 LGHDT, CDR2 YNNKEL (reference sequence). CDR3 length: 17 amino acids. V lost 1 base, J lost 6 bases, and 15 bases stayed unmatched. Original handling: Reference gene primer amplification gave nucleated cell count estimates. The assay was immunoSEQ multiplex PCR, and TCRdb's table has in-frame clones only and misses some. V and J calls and clone size are copied from that table; D and trimming were computed from the DNA. The sample has more than 85,000 clones, around 83% seen once. The receptor was isolated from a woman over 75 with acute or convalescent COVID-19. The sequencing input was peripheral blood. This chain joins TRBV3-1 (or the pseudogene TRBV3-2) and TRBJ2-7, with 7 nucleotides matching TRBD1. CDR3 amino acids: CASSQVICGQGVCEQYF. The DNA of the CDR3 is TGTGCCAGCAGCCAAGTTATCTGCGGGCAGGGGGTTTGCGAGCAGTACTTC.